The clone carrying this T cell receptor beta chain was counted at least ten times. The antigen is unknown. This entry is derived from a study of early T cells in non-severe SARS-CoV-2 infection. Overall study results and limits: VDJdb-based annotation leaned toward anti-spike CD8 responses and missed private and CD4 specificities.

TCRdb used MiXCR to reprocess the 5' RACE reads, holding one entry per CDR3 protein. In the table there are roughly 29,000 distinct CDR3 sequences, roughly 5.3% of which are singletons. CDR1 is SEHNR and CDR2 is FQNEAQ in the germline V gene (reference sequence). The CDR3 is 15 amino acids. V gave up 7 bases and J gave up 8 bases; unmatched junction bases: 7. The TCR was taken from an adult who was a healthcare worker with PCR-confirmed SARS-CoV-2 infection or an uninfected control (not recorded which). The chain links TRBV7-9 to TRBJ2-1; 14 bases are shared with TRBD2. The sequenced sample was whole blood. This CDR3 is CASTQGLAGVDEQFF. The CDR3 DNA follows: TGTGCCAGCACCCAGGGACTAGCGGGAGTCGATGAGCAGTTCTTC.